Described below is a single T cell receptor beta chain sequence and its context. Its antigen is not known. CD4+ cells were split into CD45RA+ naive and CD45RA-negative memory subsets. The sample comes from a study of shared clonotypes between healthy human individuals. Study outcomes and limitations: Owing to a small donor count, the genetic and exposure-history diversity represented was limited.

Germline V lookup: CDR1 SGDLS, CDR2 YYNGEE. The CDR3 runs to 15 residues. The V end lost 3 bases, the J end lost 0 bases, and 10 bases lay between the germline ends. For every subset, genomic DNA was evenly distributed across several immunoSEQ plates. This table comes from immunoSEQ multiplex PCR, and its TCRdb copy is limited to in-frame clones, with some not included. Counted here are under 2.5 million clones, under 95% occurring once; the ten biggest clones make up 0.37%. The origin of this receptor is a man aged 18 to 35 in good health. Some clones in this sample may be carry-over from other donors' samples. This chain uses TRBV9 with TRBJ1-3; D not resolved. The sample comprised naive CD4+ T cells from PBMCs. Stated subset: CD45RA+ positively selected. CDR3 coding DNA: TGTGCCAGCAGCGAATCCCGTCCCTCTGGAAACACCATATATTTT. As protein: CASSESRPSGNTIYF.